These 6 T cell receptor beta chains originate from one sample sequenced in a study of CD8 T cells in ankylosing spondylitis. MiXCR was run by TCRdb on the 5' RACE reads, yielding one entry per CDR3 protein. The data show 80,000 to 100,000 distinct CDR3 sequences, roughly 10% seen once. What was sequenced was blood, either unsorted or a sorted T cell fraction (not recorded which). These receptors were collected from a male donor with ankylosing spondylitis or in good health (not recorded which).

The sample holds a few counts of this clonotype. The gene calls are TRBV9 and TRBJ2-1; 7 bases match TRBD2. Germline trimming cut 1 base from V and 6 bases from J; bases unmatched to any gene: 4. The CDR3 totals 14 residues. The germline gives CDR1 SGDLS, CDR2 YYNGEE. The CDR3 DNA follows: TGTGCCAGCAGCGTATGGGGAGGGGCCAATGAGCAGTTCTTC. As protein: CASSVWGGANEQFF.

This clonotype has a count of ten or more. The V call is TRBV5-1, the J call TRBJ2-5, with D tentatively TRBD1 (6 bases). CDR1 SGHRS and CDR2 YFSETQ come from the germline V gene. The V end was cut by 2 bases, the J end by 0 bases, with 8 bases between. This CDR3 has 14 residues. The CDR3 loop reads CASSLQGYQETQYF. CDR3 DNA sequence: TGCGCCAGCAGCTTACAGGGTTACCAAGAGACCCAGTACTTC.

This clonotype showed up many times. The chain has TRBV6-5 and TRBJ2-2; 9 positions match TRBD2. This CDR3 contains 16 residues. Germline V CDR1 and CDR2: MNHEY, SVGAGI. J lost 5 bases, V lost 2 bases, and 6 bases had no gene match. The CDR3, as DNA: TGTGCCAGCAGTTACCCGGGGCGGGGGGGAACCGGGGAGCTGTTTTTT. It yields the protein CASSYPGRGGTGELFF.

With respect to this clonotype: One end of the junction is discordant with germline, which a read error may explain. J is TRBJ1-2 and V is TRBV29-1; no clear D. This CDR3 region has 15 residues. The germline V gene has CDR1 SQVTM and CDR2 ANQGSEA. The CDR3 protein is CSVGGWRLTDYGHTF. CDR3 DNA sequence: TGCAGCGTTGGGGGTTGGCGGCTGACTGACTATGGCCACACCTTC.

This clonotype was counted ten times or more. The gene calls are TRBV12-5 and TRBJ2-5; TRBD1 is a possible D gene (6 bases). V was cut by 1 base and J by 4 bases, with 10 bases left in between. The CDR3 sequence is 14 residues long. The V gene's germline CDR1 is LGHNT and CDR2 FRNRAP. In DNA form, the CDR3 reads TGTGCTAGTGGTTTGGGGCAGGGGAGAGAGACCCAGTACTTC. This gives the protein CASGLGQGRETQYF.

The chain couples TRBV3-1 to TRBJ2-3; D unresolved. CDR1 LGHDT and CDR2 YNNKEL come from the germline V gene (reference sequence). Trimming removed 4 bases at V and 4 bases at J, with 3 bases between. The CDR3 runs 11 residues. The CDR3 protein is CASSRSDTQYF. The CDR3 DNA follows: TGTGCCAGCAGCCGTTCAGATACGCAGTATTTT.